Listed below are T cell receptor beta chains from one sample, sequenced in a study of CD8+CD57+ T cells in acquired aplastic anemia. TCRdb processed the reads anew with MiXCR; each CDR3 protein has one entry. The data contain about 180,000 distinct CDR3 sequences, approximately 45% of them singletons. The sample was sorted CD4+, CD8+, or CD8+CD57+ T cells (not recorded which) from PBMCs. All receptors derive from a human donor in good health. The CDR3 runs from the conserved cysteine through the conserved F or W.

TRBV12-3/TRBV12-4 | CASSFVGADTEAFF
TRBV20-1 | CSARQIYEQFF
TRBV7-2 | CASSRTGTGYSYGTEAFF
TRBV29-1 | CSQRGTFGYTF
TRBV29-1 | CSVGVGEDYGYTF
TRBV6-2/TRBV6-3 | CASSRERDLLRF
TRBV11-2 | CASSLGPGTSGSGTQYF
TRBV11-2 | CASSYRGGGGGYEQYF
TRBV20-1 | CSARDRWDSRTEAFF
TRBV11-2 | CASSLGLIPATPNYNEQFF
TRBV20-1 | CSANPVASTDTQYF
TRBV9 | CASSVNSGSYEQYF
TRBV7-2 | CASSLAGLEQYF
TRBV19 | CASSIKGMGSPLHF
TRBV11-1 | CASSLGRTSGYQETQYF
TRBV5-5 | CASSLLMRYEQYF
TRBV12-3/TRBV12-4 | CASSLAVAGKLFF
TRBV20-1 | CSARDPSPAGTEAFF
TRBV19 | CASSPRRYGYTF
TRBV10-3 | CAISEGTGTYEQYF
TRBV10-3 | CAISEGIRGHYDEQFF
TRBV28 | CASRMGGGAETQYF
TRBV19 | CASSIRTQTQTQYF
TRBV10-3 | CAISDPKNSPLHF
TRBV24-1 | CASERGGNQPQHF
TRBV2 | CASTTYSGYSTDTQYF
TRBV13 | CASSRQVPYEQYF
TRBV3-1 | CASSQGSYSYEQYF
TRBV20-1 | CSARVGGRAFTGELFF
TRBV20-1 | CSALTGYGNSPLHF
TRBV11-1 | CASSLGGGGGSYEQYF
TRBV10-3 | CAISESGLAGESWQYF
TRBV19 | CASRVGTSEGDEQFF
TRBV24-1 | CATSDAPTGANVLTF
TRBV19 | CASSLTTSSEAFF
TRBV29-1 | CSVLPIALGNYGYTF
TRBV10-3 | CAIKENTEAFF
TRBV6-1 | CASSEAVAPRSYEQYF
TRBV19 | CASSGGIYGYTF
TRBV29-1 | CSVESGVATDTQYF
TRBV5-1 | CASREGMTYEQYF
TRBV20-1 | CSASAGDTEAFF
TRBV3-1 | CASSRHRDDSPLHF
TRBV7-2 | CASSWGPTTYEQYF
TRBV5-6 | CASSPYTDTQYF
TRBV14 | CASSSQGARRLDEQYF
TRBV12-3/TRBV12-4 | CASSPDRREGKRPQYF
TRBV6-5 | CASSYSISSSGANVQTF
TRBV20-1 | CSRDRGLRNTEAFF
TRBV7-9 | CASSPHPGQGGTEAFF
TRBV10-3 | CAISEFTGTVILFAYEQYF
TRBV7-8 | CASSLAVQASYEQYF
TRBV12-3/TRBV12-4 | CASSSRDRGVASGQPQHF
TRBV10-3 | CAIRREIGGESSPLHF